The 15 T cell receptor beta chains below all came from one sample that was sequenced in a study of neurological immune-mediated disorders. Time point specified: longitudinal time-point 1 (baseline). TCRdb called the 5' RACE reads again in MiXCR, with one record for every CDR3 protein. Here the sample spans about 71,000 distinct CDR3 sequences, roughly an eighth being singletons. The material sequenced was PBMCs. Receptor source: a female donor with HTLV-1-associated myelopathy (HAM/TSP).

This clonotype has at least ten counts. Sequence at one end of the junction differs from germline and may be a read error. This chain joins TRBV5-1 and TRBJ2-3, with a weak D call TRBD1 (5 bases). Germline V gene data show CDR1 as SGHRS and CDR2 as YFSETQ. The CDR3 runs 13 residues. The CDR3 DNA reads TGTGCCAGCAGTTTAACAGGAACAGATACGCAGTATTTT. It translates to CASSLTGTDTQYF.

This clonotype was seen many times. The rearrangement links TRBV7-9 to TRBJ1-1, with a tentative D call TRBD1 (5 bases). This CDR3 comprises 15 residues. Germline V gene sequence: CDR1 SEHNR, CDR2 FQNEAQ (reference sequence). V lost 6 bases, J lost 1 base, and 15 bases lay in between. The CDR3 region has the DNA TGTGCCAGCAGGACGTGGGACGGTTCGAACACTGAAGCTTTCTTT. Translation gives CASRTWDGSNTEAFF.

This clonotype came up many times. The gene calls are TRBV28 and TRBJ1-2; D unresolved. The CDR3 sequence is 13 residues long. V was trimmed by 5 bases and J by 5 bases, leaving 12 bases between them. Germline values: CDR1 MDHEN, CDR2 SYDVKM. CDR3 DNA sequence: TGTGCCAGCAGTCAAAGGGCGGATTATGGCTACACCTTC. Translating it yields CASSQRADYGYTF.

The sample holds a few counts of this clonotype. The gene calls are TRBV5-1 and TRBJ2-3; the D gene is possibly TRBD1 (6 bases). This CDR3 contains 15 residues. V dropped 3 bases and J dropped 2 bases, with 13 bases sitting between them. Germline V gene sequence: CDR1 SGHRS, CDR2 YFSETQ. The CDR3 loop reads CASSWADRNTDTQYF. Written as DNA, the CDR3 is TGCGCCAGCAGCTGGGCGGACAGAAACACAGATACGCAGTATTTT.

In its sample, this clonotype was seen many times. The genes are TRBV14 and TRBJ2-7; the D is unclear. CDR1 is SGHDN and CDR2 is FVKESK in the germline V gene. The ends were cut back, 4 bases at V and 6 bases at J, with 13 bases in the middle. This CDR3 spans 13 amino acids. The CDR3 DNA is TGTGCCAGCAGCCCGATATGGGGTCGCGAGCAGTACTTC. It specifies CASSPIWGREQYF.

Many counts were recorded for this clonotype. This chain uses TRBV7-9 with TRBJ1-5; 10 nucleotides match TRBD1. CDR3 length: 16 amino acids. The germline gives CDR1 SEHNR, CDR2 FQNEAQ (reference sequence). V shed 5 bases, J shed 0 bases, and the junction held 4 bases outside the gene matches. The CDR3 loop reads CASSAGQGYSNQPQHF. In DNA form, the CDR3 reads TGTGCCAGCAGCGCGGGACAGGGGTATAGCAATCAGCCCCAGCATTTT.

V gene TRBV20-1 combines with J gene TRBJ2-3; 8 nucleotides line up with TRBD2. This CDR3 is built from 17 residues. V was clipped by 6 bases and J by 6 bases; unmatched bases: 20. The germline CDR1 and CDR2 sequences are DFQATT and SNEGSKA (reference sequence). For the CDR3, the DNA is TGCAGTGCCAGCCCAGCGGGGGAAATCCGGCTGGAGGATACGCAGTATTTT. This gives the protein CSASPAGEIRLEDTQYF.

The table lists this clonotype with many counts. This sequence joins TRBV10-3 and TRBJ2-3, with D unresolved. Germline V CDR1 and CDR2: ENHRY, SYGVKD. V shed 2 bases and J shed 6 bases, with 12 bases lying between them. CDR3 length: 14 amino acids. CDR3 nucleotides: TGTGCCATCAGTGAGATTACCGACGGCGATACGCAGTATTTT. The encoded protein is CAISEITDGDTQYF.

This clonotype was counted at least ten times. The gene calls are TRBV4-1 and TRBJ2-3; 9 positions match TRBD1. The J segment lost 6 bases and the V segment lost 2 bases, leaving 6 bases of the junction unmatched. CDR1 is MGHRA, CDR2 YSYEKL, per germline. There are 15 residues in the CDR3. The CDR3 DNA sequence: TGCGCCAGCAGCCAAACGGGACAGGGTCGGGATACGCAGTATTTT. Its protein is CASSQTGQGRDTQYF.

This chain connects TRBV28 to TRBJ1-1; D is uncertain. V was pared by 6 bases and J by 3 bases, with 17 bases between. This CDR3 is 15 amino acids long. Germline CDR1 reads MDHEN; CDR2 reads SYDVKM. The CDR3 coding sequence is TGTGCCAGCAGCTCCCTTGTACATGGTTACACTGAAGCTTTCTTT. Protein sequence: CASSSLVHGYTEAFF.

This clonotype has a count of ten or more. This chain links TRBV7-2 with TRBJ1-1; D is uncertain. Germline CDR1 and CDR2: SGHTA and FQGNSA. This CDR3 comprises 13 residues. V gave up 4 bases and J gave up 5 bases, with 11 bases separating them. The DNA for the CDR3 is TGTGCCAGCAGCTCCTCGTGGTTGACTGAAGCTTTCTTT. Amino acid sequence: CASSSSWLTEAFF.

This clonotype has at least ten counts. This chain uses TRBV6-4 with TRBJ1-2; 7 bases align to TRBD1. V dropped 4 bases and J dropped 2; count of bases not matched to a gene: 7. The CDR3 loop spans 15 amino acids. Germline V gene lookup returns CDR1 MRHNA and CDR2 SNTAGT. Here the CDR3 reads CASSARGGSNYGYTF. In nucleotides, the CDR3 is TGTGCCAGCAGTGCCCGAGGGGGCTCCAACTATGGCTACACCTTC.

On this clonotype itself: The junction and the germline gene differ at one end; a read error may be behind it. The CDR3, as DNA: TGCACCAGCAGTGAGTCGACTGAGAGGGGGACTGAAGATTTCTTT. Amino acids: CTSSESTERGTEDFF. V usage is TRBV10-1 and J usage is TRBJ1-1; maybe TRBD1 (6 bases). This CDR3 is built from 15 residues. CDR1 is WNHNN and CDR2 is SYGVQD in the germline V gene (reference sequence).

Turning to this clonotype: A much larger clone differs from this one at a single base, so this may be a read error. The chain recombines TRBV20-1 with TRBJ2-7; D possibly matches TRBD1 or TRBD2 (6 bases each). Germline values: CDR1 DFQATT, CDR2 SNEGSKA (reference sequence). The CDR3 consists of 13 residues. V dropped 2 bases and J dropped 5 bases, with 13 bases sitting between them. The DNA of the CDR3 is TGCAGTGCTAGACAGGGGTCGGGAGACGAGCAGTACTTC. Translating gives CSARQGSGDEQYF.

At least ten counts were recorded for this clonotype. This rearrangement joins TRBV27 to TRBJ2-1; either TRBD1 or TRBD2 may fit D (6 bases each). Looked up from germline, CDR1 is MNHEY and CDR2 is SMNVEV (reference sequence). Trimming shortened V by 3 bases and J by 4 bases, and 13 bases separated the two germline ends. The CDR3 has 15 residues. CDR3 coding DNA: TGTGCCAGCAGTTTGCTGGGGGGCTCGTACAATGAGCAGTTCTTC. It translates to CASSLLGGSYNEQFF.